The source of this T cell receptor (beta chain) is a study of cytomegalovirus exposure and HLA in healthy donors. Study in general: Early released data had about 85 million unique TCRs, all coming from HLA-typed donors. Points from the study as a whole: Data from an earlier analysis indicated that most TCR beta V segments were productive either about 87% or about 30% of the time. Through in vitro validation, three CMV-associated chains were shown to be specific for CMV antigens. TCR beta V- and J-gene trimming, according to a later analysis, was linked to a missense DCLRE1C variant.

Germline V gene lookup returns CDR1 SGHTA and CDR2 FQGNSA. Deletions cut 1 base from V and 0 bases from J, with 7 bases between. The CDR3 runs 15 residues. With 60 Vbeta and 13 Jbeta primers, the PCR was carried out. The assay was immunoSEQ multiplex PCR, and TCRdb's table has in-frame clones only and misses some. The table shows some 150,000 clones, with 76% occurring only once. With regard to this clone: Its antigen is currently unknown.

The rearrangement joins TRBV7-2 to TRBJ1-3; D unresolved. The receptor was derived from a female donor in good health and CMV-seronegative. Input material: PBMCs. CDR3 amino acids: CASSLDVRSGNTIYF. Written as DNA, the CDR3 is TGTGCCAGCAGCTTAGACGTGCGCTCTGGAAACACCATATATTTT.